This note documents a single T cell receptor beta chain sequence. Antigen unknown. Quantitative 5'-RACE was performed with molecular barcodes, and it yielded the TCR beta libraries. TCRdb recomputed calls from the 5' RACE reads with MiXCR, one row per CDR3 protein. The sample yields under 950,000 distinct CDR3 sequences, roughly 20% seen once. The sample comes from a study of CD8 T cells in ankylosing spondylitis. Study-level points and caveats: A motif in TCR beta, a set of about eight highly homologous variants, appeared characteristic of ankylosing spondylitis blood.

With 5 bases removed from V and 5 bases from J, the gap between germline ends came to 16 bases. Germline V gives CDR1 SGHTA, CDR2 FQGTGA. The CDR3 totals 14 residues. Sequencing used blood, either unsorted or a sorted T cell fraction (not recorded which). The TCR sequence derives from a male donor with ankylosing spondylitis. This chain connects TRBV7-3 to TRBJ2-7; D is unresolved. The CDR3 protein is CASSLLGPLDEQYF. The CDR3 bases are TGTGCCAGCAGCCTCCTCGGCCCTTTGGACGAGCAGTACTTC.